What follows are 9 T cell receptor beta chains derived from one specimen sequenced in a study of Ad26.COV2.S vaccination and SARS-CoV-2 variants. Profiled with immunoSEQ multiplex PCR; TCRdb holds only in-frame clones, not every one. The table has around 140,000 clones, just over 85% seen once. Sequences were derived from peripheral blood, sampled after recovery from COVID-19. The source of these receptors is a human donor who had recovered from COVID-19.

A remark on this clone: A junction boundary mismatches the germline segment, possibly from a read error. The chain joins TRBV6-2 or TRBV6-3 to TRBJ2-1, with D maybe TRBD1 (6 bases). The CDR3 is 16 residues long. From germline, CDR1 is MNHEY and CDR2 SVGEGT. The CDR3 nucleotides read TGTGCCAGCAGTTGGCGCTCCGGGACACTCGACAATGATCAGTTCTTC. Translated, it gives CASSWRSGTLDNDQFF.

This chain links TRBV24-1 with TRBJ1-2; TRBD1 matches at 10 bases. Germline V CDR1 and CDR2: KGHDR, SFDVKD. The CDR3 is made up of 16 amino acids. V shed 3 bases, J shed 3 bases, and the junction held 6 bases outside the gene matches. The CDR3 sequence: CATSDPSDRGDYGYTF. The CDR3 bases are TGTGCCACCAGTGATCCGTCGGACAGGGGGGACTATGGCTACACCTTC.

The chain combines TRBV4-1 with TRBJ1-4; TRBD1 agrees at 10 bases. Trimming at V came to 3 bases and at J to 6 bases, leaving 7 bases not matched to a gene. The CDR3 is 16 amino acids. Germline loops: CDR1 MGHRA, CDR2 YSYEKL. In DNA, the CDR3 is TGCGCCAGCAGCCATCGGGACAGGGGCCCTGATGAAAAACTGTTTTTT. Its translation: CASSHRDRGPDEKLFF.

V gene TRBV29-1 combines with J gene TRBJ1-2, with TRBD1 matching over 9 bases. The V segment lost 8 bases and the J segment 7 bases; nucleotides outside the gene matches: 11. The CDR3 covers 13 residues. Germline CDR1 and CDR2: SQVTM and ANQGSEA. CDR3 nucleotide sequence: TGCAGCTTCACCCCGGGACAGGGCGCTGGCTACACCTTC. Translating gives CSFTPGQGAGYTF.

DNA for the CDR3: TGTGCCAGCAGCTTAGACCTGCCGAACACCGGGGAGCTGTTTTTT. It codes for CASSLDLPNTGELFF. The chain has TRBV7-2 and TRBJ2-2; D call uncertain. The CDR3 spans 15 residues. The ends were cut back, 1 base at V and 0 bases at J, with 6 bases in the middle. CDR1 is SGHTA, CDR2 FQGNSA, per germline.

The rearrangement uses TRBV6-5 and TRBJ1-4; perhaps TRBD1 as D (6 bases). Germline V gene data show CDR1 as MNHEY and CDR2 as SVGAGI. Deletions cut 1 base from V and 2 bases from J, with 8 bases between. CDR3 length: 15 residues. The CDR3 is CASSYLGGTNEKLFF. The CDR3 DNA sequence: TGTGCCAGCAGTTACTTAGGGGGTACTAATGAAAAACTGTTTTTT.

This clone was observed a handful of times. The V call is TRBV2, the J call TRBJ1-1; 7 nucleotides line up with TRBD1. V shed 6 bases, J shed 1 base, and the junction held 8 bases outside the gene matches. CDR3 length: 15 amino acids. CDR1 SNHLY and CDR2 FYNNEI come from the germline V gene. The CDR3 DNA reads TGTGCCAGCAGAGCTACTGGGACAGCGAACACTGAAGCTTTCTTT. Its protein product is CASRATGTANTEAFF.

This clone was counted a few times. The chain couples TRBV7-8 to TRBJ2-7; D is perhaps TRBD1 or TRBD2 (6 bases each). V shed 5 bases and J shed 4 bases, with 18 bases lying between them. The CDR3 sequence is 15 residues long. Germline V CDR1 and CDR2: SGHVS, FQNEAQ. Here the CDR3 DNA reads TGTGCCAGCAGCGAGGGACAAGGCGGGGAGTACGAGCAGTACTTC. This gives the protein CASSEGQGGEYEQYF.

The chain joins TRBV19 to TRBJ1-5, with 8 bases lining up with TRBD1. Germline CDR1 and CDR2: LNHDA and SQIVND (reference sequence). The CDR3 runs to 15 residues. The ends lost 6 bases at V and 2 bases at J; junction bases unmatched: 6. DNA for the CDR3: TGTGCCAGTAGCCAGATGACAGGGGGCAATCAGCCCCAGCATTTT. This sequence encodes CASSQMTGGNQPQHF.